Listed below are T cell receptor beta chains from one sample, sequenced in a study of CD8 T cells in Susac syndrome. TCRdb itself ran the immunoSEQ multiplex PCR reads through MiXCR, one entry per CDR3 protein. The sample includes approximately 170,000 distinct CDR3 sequences, just over 90% seen only once; the top ten take approximately 0.082%. Sequencing input: CD4+ T cells from PBMCs. These receptors originate from a human donor in good health. Both conserved end residues are part of each CDR3. Size is stated for part of the rows, as once, few or many counts, or as a class when the clone is expanded.

V gene: TRBV6-5
clone size: NA
J gene: TRBJ1-1
CDR3 protein: CASSSGTGVTEAFF

V gene: TRBV20-1
clone size: NA
J gene: TRBJ1-1
CDR3 protein: CSASNLGHEAFF

V gene: TRBV7-6
clone size: NA
J gene: TRBJ1-1
CDR3 protein: CASSLGAVFGVDTEAFF

V gene: TRBV6-1
clone size: NA
J gene: TRBJ1-5
CDR3 protein: CASSTGTAFNQPQHF

V gene: TRBV6-1
clone size: few
J gene: TRBJ2-7
CDR3 protein: CASSQPVQAGVIPYEQYF

V gene: TRBV6-5
clone size: NA
J gene: TRBJ2-5
CDR3 protein: CASSYGQGALAETQYF

V gene: TRBV6-1
clone size: NA
J gene: TRBJ1-6
CDR3 protein: CASSRDRSSYNSPLHF

V gene: TRBV12-3/TRBV12-4
clone size: NA
J gene: TRBJ1-2
CDR3 protein: CASSSSSHRGYGYTF

V gene: TRBV25-1
clone size: NA
J gene: TRBJ2-6
CDR3 protein: CASSQHPGQGRSGANVLTF

V gene: TRBV30
clone size: NA
J gene: TRBJ2-7
CDR3 protein: CAWSPGTGYFNEQYF

V gene: TRBV10-1
clone size: NA
J gene: TRBJ1-4
CDR3 protein: CASSRTVPGKLFF

V gene: TRBV9
clone size: NA
J gene: TRBJ2-2
CDR3 protein: CASSARWTGGSLAGGLTGELFF

V gene: TRBV25-1
clone size: NA
J gene: TRBJ1-3
CDR3 protein: CASSRPADPGNTIYF

V gene: TRBV10-1
clone size: NA
J gene: TRBJ2-3
CDR3 protein: CASSESGRSSTDTQYF

V gene: TRBV6-1
clone size: NA
J gene: TRBJ2-7
CDR3 protein: CASSDPGYEQYF

V gene: TRBV2
clone size: NA
J gene: TRBJ2-5
CDR3 protein: CASSGQLQETQYF

V gene: TRBV5-1
clone size: NA
J gene: TRBJ1-2
CDR3 protein: CASSRDRAIGYTF

V gene: TRBV19
clone size: NA
J gene: TRBJ2-1
CDR3 protein: CASSASLWGGATNEQFF

V gene: TRBV28
clone size: NA
J gene: TRBJ2-2
CDR3 protein: CASSPFGTENTGELFF

V gene: TRBV29-1
clone size: NA
J gene: TRBJ2-7
CDR3 protein: CSVEKNTGRGEQYF

V gene: TRBV29-1
clone size: NA
J gene: TRBJ1-4
CDR3 protein: CSVDPGEGEKLFF

V gene: TRBV7-2
clone size: NA
J gene: TRBJ2-7
CDR3 protein: CASSLALVSAEPYEQYF

V gene: TRBV5-4
clone size: NA
J gene: TRBJ2-2
CDR3 protein: CASSLGQGIYPGELFF

V gene: TRBV2
clone size: NA
J gene: TRBJ1-5
CDR3 protein: CASIPSRDRVGNQPQHF

V gene: TRBV3-1
clone size: NA
J gene: TRBJ2-5
CDR3 protein: CASSQQGGGRAETQYF

V gene: TRBV18
clone size: NA
J gene: TRBJ1-1
CDR3 protein: CASSPEGHTEAFF

V gene: TRBV4-3
clone size: NA
J gene: TRBJ1-2
CDR3 protein: CASSQDLGTGGYGYTF

V gene: TRBV12-3/TRBV12-4
clone size: NA
J gene: TRBJ2-7
CDR3 protein: CASSSSGKPYEQYF

V gene: TRBV28
clone size: NA
J gene: TRBJ1-2
CDR3 protein: CASRDSTLSDYGYTF

V gene: TRBV5-4
clone size: few
J gene: TRBJ2-3
CDR3 protein: CASSFGGGTDTQYF

V gene: TRBV20-1
clone size: NA
J gene: TRBJ2-3
CDR3 protein: CSASLTSGGPRWSDTQYF

V gene: TRBV7-3
clone size: once
J gene: TRBJ2-2
CDR3 protein: CASSFGGRGTGELFF

V gene: TRBV2
clone size: NA
J gene: TRBJ1-2
CDR3 protein: CASRFQGNYGYTF

V gene: TRBV7-9
clone size: NA
J gene: TRBJ2-2
CDR3 protein: CASSGVTGELFF

V gene: TRBV7-8
clone size: NA
J gene: TRBJ1-1
CDR3 protein: CASSLPPGLGNTEAFF

V gene: TRBV18
clone size: once
J gene: TRBJ2-7
CDR3 protein: CASSPQTGLYEQYF

V gene: TRBV14
clone size: once
J gene: TRBJ2-7
CDR3 protein: CASSQDRPDSYEQYF

V gene: TRBV25-1
clone size: NA
J gene: TRBJ2-3
CDR3 protein: CASSGRGADTQYF

V gene: TRBV2
clone size: NA
J gene: TRBJ1-5
CDR3 protein: CASARRGNQPQHF

V gene: TRBV25-1
clone size: once
J gene: TRBJ1-2
CDR3 protein: CASSEGGQGPSNYGYTF

V gene: TRBV2
clone size: NA
J gene: TRBJ2-7
CDR3 protein: CASSLTRGGTYEQYF